This T cell receptor (beta chain) was recorded in a study of T cell responses to AZD1222 COVID-19 vaccine. Study-level results: Researchers report vaccine-associated CD4 TCRs spanning spike, with dominance at 160-218 and 743-854. Compared with day 0, the breadth and depth of the Spike-specific TCR repertoire rose significantly after two doses of AZD1222.

The CDR3 has 16 amino acids. The germline CDR1 and CDR2 sequences are MNHEY and SVGAGI. Trimming took 0 bases from V and 4 from J; bases not matched to a gene: 5. The repertoire was sequenced with immunoSEQ multiplex PCR; TCRdb's copy has only in-frame clones and lacks some. This table has approximately 110,000 clones, roughly 88% appearing once. About this clone itself: Its specificity is unknown.

This specimen was peripheral blood, taken on day 0 of AZD1222 vaccination. The clonotype comes from an adult in good health. The chain carries TRBV6-5 and TRBJ1-2; the match to TRBD1 covers 10 bases. The CDR3 loop is CASSYSRTGGSYGYTF. In DNA form, the CDR3 reads TGTGCCAGCAGTTACTCCCGGACAGGGGGGAGCTATGGCTACACCTTC.